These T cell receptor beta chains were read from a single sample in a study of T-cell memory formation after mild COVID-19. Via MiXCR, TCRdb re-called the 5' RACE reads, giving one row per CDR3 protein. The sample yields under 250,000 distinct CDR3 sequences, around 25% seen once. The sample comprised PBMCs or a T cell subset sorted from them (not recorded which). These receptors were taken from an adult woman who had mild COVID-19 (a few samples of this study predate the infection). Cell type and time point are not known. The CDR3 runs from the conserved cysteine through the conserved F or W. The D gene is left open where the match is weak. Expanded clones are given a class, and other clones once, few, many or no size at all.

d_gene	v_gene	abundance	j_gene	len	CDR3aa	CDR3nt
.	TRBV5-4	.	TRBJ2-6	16	CASSSPPGSGANVLTF	TGTGCCAGCAGCTCCCCTCCGGGGTCGGGGGCCAACGTCCTGACTTTC
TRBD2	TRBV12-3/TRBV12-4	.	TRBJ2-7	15	CASSSAGGGSYEQYF	TGTGCCAGCAGTTCAGCGGGAGGGGGCTCCTACGAGCAGTACTTC
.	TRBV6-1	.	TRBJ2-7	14	CASSVLEGGHEQYF	TGTGCCAGCAGTGTACTAGAGGGGGGCCACGAGCAGTACTTC
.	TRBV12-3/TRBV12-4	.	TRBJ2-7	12	CASSFSGSMQYF	TGTGCCAGCAGTTTTTCAGGGAGCATGCAGTACTTC
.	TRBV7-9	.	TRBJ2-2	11	CASSFAGELFF	TGTGCCAGCAGCTTCGCCGGGGAGCTGTTTTTT
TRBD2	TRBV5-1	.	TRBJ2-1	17	CASSLGLAGDSYNEQFF	TGCGCCAGCAGCCTGGGACTAGCGGGCGACTCCTACAATGAGCAGTTCTTC
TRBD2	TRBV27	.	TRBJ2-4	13	CASRSGLAGAWYF	TGTGCCAGCCGATCGGGACTAGCGGGGGCCTGGTACTTC
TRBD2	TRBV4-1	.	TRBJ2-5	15	CASSQVAGGLETQYF	TGCGCCAGCAGCCAAGTGGCGGGGGGCCTGGAGACACAGTACTTC
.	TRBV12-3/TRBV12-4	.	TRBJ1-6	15	CASSRNRVVRSPLHF	TGTGCCAGCAGCCGGAACAGGGTAGTAAGGTCACCCCTCCACTTT
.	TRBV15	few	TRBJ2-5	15	CATSRVRSKGETQYF	TGTGCCACCAGCAGAGTCAGATCTAAGGGAGAGACCCAGTACTTC
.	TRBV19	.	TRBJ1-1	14	CASSIWGRDTEAFF	TGTGCCAGTAGTATCTGGGGGCGTGACACTGAAGCTTTCTTT
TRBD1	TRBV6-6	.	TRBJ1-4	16	CASTRGRDRTNEKLFF	TGTGCCAGCACTCGCGGGCGGGACAGGACTAATGAAAAACTGTTTTTT
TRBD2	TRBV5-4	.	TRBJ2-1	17	CASSLALRTSGANEQFF	TGTGCCAGCAGCTTGGCCCTTCGAACTAGCGGAGCCAATGAGCAGTTCTTC
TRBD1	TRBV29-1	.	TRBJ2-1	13	CSVAPRQGDEQFF	TGCAGCGTTGCTCCTAGACAGGGGGATGAGCAGTTCTTC
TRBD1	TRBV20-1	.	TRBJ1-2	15	CSARDRGRVNYGYTF	TGCAGTGCGCGGGACAGGGGGCGCGTTAACTATGGCTACACCTTC
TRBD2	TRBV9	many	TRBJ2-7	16	CASSVCLLAETYEQYF	TGTGCCAGCAGCGTATGTTTACTAGCGGAGACCTACGAGCAGTACTTC
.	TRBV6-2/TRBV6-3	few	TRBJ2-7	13	CASSYSWIYEQYF	TGTGCCAGCAGTTACTCATGGATCTACGAGCAGTACTTC
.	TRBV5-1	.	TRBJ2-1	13	CASSPSSTGEQFF	TGCGCCAGCAGCCCTTCTAGCACTGGTGAGCAGTTCTTC
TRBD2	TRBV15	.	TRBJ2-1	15	CATTSGTSSYNEQFF	TGTGCCACCACTAGCGGGACAAGCTCCTACAATGAGCAGTTCTTC
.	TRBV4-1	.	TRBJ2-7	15	CASSGLSTGSYEQYF	TGCGCCAGCAGCGGGCTGTCTACCGGATCCTACGAGCAGTACTTC
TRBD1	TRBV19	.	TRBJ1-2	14	CASRPPGQGGGYTF	TGTGCCAGTAGACCGCCGGGACAGGGAGGTGGCTACACCTTC
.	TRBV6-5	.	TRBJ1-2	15	CASSPLGRLNYGYTF	TGTGCCAGCAGTCCCCTGGGTCGGCTAAACTATGGCTACACCTTC
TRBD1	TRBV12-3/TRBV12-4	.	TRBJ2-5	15	CASSLGTEARETQYF	TGTGCCAGCAGCCTCGGGACAGAAGCAAGGGAGACCCAGTACTTC
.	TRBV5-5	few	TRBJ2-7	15	CASSFNELFGGIGYF	TGTGCCAGCAGCTTTAATGAGCTTTTTGGGGGGATCGGGTACTTC
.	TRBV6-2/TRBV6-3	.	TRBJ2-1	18	CASSYFGLGNPRNHEQFF	TGTGCCAGCAGTTACTTCGGTCTCGGCAATCCTAGAAACCATGAGCAGTTCTTC
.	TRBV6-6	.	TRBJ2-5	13	CASNLASEETQYF	TGTGCCAGCAATCTAGCGTCAGAAGAGACCCAGTACTTC
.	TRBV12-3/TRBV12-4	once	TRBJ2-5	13	CASTTLRKETQYF	TGTGCCAGCACCACGTTGAGAAAAGAGACCCAGTACTTC
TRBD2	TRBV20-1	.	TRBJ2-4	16	CSASRPLTSGSDIQYF	TGCAGTGCTTCCCGTCCGCTGACTAGCGGGAGTGACATTCAGTACTTC
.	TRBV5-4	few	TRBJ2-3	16	CASSPMTAAYTDTQYF	TGTGCCAGCAGCCCTATGACAGCCGCCTACACAGATACGCAGTATTTT
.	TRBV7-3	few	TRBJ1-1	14	CASSLNRANTEAFF	TGTGCCAGCAGCTTAAACAGGGCAAACACTGAAGCTTTCTTT
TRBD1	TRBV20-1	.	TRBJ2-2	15	CSARRGTGYTGELFF	TGCAGTGCTAGAAGAGGGACAGGGTACACCGGGGAGCTGTTTTTT
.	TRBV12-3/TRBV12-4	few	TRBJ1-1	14	CASSLRGMNTEAFF	TGTGCCAGCAGTTTGCGGGGGATGAACACTGAAGCTTTCTTT
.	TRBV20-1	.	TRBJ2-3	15	CSAPNREGGSDTQYF	TGCAGTGCTCCGAACAGGGAAGGAGGGTCAGATACGCAGTATTTT
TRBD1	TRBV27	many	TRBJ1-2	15	CASRRGGPNLYGYTF	TGTGCCAGCCGCAGAGGGGGCCCCAACCTCTATGGCTACACCTTC
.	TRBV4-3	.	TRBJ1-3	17	CASSQDLGQPAGNTIYF	TGCGCCAGCAGCCAAGATCTTGGACAGCCCGCTGGAAACACCATATATTTT
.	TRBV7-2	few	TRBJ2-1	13	CASSLVSTNEQFF	TGTGCCAGCAGCTTAGTTTCAACTAATGAGCAGTTCTTC
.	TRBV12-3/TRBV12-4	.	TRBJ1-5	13	CASRGTGNQPQHF	TGTGCCAGCAGAGGGACGGGGAATCAGCCCCAGCATTTT
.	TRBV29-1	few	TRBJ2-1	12	CSVERRMNEQFF	TGCAGCGTTGAAAGGAGAATGAATGAGCAGTTCTTC
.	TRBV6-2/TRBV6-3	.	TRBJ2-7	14	CASSRPNRNYEQYF	TGTGCCAGCAGCCGCCCGAACCGTAACTACGAGCAGTACTTC